The source of this T cell receptor beta chain is a study of shared clonotypes between healthy human individuals. Execution of the assay was at deep level. The DNA input per sorted-subset replicate PCR was roughly 0.2 ug, corresponding to 28,000 or so T cell genomes. Libraries were prepared by immunoSEQ multiplex PCR; TCRdb keeps only in-frame clonotypes and omits some of them. The sample contains approximately 1.4 million clones, 95% to 99% of which appear only once. The CDR3 contains 14 residues. Germline loops: CDR1 SGHDN, CDR2 FVKESK. Deletions cut 2 bases from V and 6 bases from J, with 13 bases between.

The receptor's source is a man younger than 40 in good health. V usage is TRBV14 and J usage is TRBJ1-1, with D possibly TRBD1 on 6 matching bases. Sequenced material: naive CD4+ T cells sorted from blood. Subset: CD45RA+ positively selected. The CDR3 DNA is TGTGCCAGCAGCCAACAGGGGTACTCCCCTGAAGCTTTCTTT. Protein: CASSQQGYSPEAFF.